This TCR beta chain was found in a study of cytomegalovirus exposure and HLA in healthy donors. The PCR had 60 Vbeta and 13 Jbeta primers. The method was immunoSEQ multiplex PCR; TCRdb's version includes in-frame clones alone and lacks a portion of them. The sample lists roughly 200,000 clones, around 78% seen once, with 1.5% to 2% in the top ten. The clonotype comes from a man between 25 and 39 years old in good health and CMV-seronegative. Sequenced: PBMCs.

CDR3 DNA: TGTGCCTGGAGTTCACAGGGAGAGACAGATACGCAGTATTTT. As protein: CAWSSQGETDTQYF. The chain uses TRBV30 and TRBJ2-3; perhaps TRBD1 as D (6 bases). The V gene lost 2 bases and the J gene lost 3 bases, with 12 bases spanning the gap. Germline CDR1 is GTSNPN and CDR2 is SVGIG (reference sequence). The CDR3 extends over 14 amino acids.